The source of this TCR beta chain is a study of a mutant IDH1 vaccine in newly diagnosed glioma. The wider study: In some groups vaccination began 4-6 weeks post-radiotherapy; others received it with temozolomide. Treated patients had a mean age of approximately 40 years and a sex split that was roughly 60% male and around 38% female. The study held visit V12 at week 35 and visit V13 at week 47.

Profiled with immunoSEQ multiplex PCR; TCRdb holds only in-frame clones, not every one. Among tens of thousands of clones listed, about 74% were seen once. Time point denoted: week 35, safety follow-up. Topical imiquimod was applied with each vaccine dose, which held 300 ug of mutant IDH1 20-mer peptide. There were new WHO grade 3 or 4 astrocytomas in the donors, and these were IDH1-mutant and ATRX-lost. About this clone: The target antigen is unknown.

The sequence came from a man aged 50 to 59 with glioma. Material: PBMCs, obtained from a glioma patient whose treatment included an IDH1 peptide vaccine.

CDR3 sequence (DNA): TGTGCCAGCAGTGAGACAGTAAACACTGAAGCTTTCTTT. It is translated as CASSETVNTEAFF. The genes are TRBV6-4 and TRBJ1-1, with D possibly being TRBD1 (5 bases). The CDR3 runs to 13 residues. Looked up from germline, CDR1 is MRHNA and CDR2 is SNTAGT. The germline V and J ends were trimmed by 3 bases and 2 bases, with 7 bases remaining between them.